The sequence of this T cell receptor beta chain was determined in a study of T cell responses to AZD1222 COVID-19 vaccine. Study-wide background: Pooled samples include second doses given at about 4 or 12 weeks.

Data came from immunoSEQ multiplex PCR; TCRdb stores just in-frame clones and leaves some out. The sample consists of approximately 120,000 clones, roughly 90% of them appearing once. Regarding the study as a whole: Along spike, vaccine-associated CD4 TCRs were found throughout, with dominance at 160-218 and 743-854. Donors were mostly white British, more females; clonal diversity possibly underestimated.

As concerns this clone: Antigen specificity is unknown.

The CDR3 sequence is 14 residues long. Germline V gene sequence: CDR1 MDHEN, CDR2 SYDVKM. V lost 7 bases and J lost 1, with 13 bases in between. The sequences come from peripheral blood, collected on day 0 of AZD1222 vaccination. The V gene is TRBV28, the J gene TRBJ2-5; D might be TRBD1 (5 bases). This receptor was identified in an adult in good health. In DNA form, the CDR3 reads TGTGCCAGCACTCAGGGTGGGGCCCAAGAGACCCAGTACTTC. Its protein is CASTQGGAQETQYF.